This T cell receptor (beta chain) was identified during a study of cytomegalovirus exposure and HLA in healthy donors. Study-level background: About 85 million unique TCRs from HLA-typed donors were held in an early release of data. General study points: The study dropped some indistinguishable V segments, TRBV6-2 and TRBV6-3 among them.

PCR used 60 Vbeta primers and 13 Jbeta primers. Using immunoSEQ multiplex PCR, the repertoire was profiled, and TCRdb retains in-frame clones only, with some absent. The table has 95,000 to 100,000 clones, 60% to 80% seen once. This clone is termed medium-sized. The target antigen is unknown. Per the germline V gene, CDR1 is MNHNS and CDR2 is SASEGT. This CDR3 comprises 14 residues. Deletions cut 6 bases from V and 2 bases from J, with 14 bases between. The chain is built from TRBV6-1 and TRBJ2-7; TRBD1 might be the D (7 bases). Material for sequencing was PBMCs. The receptor was derived from a man in his forties or fifties in good health and CMV-seronegative. The CDR3 reads CASSAGQPPYEQYF. The CDR3 DNA sequence: TGTGCCAGCAGCGCGGGACAGCCACCCTACGAGCAGTACTTC.